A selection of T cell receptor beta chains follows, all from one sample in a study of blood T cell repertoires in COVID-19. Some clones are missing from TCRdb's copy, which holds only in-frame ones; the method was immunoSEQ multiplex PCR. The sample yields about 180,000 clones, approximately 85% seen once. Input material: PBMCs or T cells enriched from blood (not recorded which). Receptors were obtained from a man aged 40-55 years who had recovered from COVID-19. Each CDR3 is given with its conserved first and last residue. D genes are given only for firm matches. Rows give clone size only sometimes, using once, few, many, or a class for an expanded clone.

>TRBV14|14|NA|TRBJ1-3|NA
TGTGCCAGCAGCCGCCGGGGCTCTGGAAACACCATATATTTT
CASSRRGSGNTIYF
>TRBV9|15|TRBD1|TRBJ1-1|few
TGTGCCAGCAGCAACCCACAGGGGGCGAACACTGAAGCTTTCTTT
CASSNPQGANTEAFF
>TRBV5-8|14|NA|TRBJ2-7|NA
TGTGCCAGCAGCTTGAGGGGCCGAGCCTACGAGCAGTACTTC
CASSLRGRAYEQYF
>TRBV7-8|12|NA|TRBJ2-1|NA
TGTGCCAGCAGCTCAAGGGGCAATGAGCAGTTCTTC
CASSSRGNEQFF
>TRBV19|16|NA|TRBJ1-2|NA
TGTGCCAGTAGTATCTCCCAGACAGCAGATCTCTATGGCTACACCTTC
CASSISQTADLYGYTF
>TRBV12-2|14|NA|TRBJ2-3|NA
TGTGCAAGTCGTCCCGGACTAGCGGAAGATACGCAGTATTTT
CASRPGLAEDTQYF
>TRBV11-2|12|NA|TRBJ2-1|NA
TGTGCCAGCAGTTCCCGGTTAAATGAGCAGTTCTTC
CASSSRLNEQFF
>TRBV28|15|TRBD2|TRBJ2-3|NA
TGTGCCAGCATGAAAGCGGGACCACACACAGATACGCAGTATTTT
CASMKAGPHTDTQYF
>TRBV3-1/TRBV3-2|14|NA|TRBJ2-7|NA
TGTGCCAGCAGCCAAGATGGGGCCTACAAGGAGCAGTACTTC
CASSQDGAYKEQYF
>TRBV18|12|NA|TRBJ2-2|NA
TGTGCCAGCTCACCCAGGACCGGGGAGCTGTTTTTT
CASSPRTGELFF
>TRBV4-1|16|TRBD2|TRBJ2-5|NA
TGCGCCAGCAGCTCCCGACTAGCGGGAGGTGTGGAGACCCAGTACTTC
CASSSRLAGGVETQYF
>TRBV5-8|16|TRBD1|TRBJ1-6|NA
TGTGCCAGCAGCTCCGGACAGGGAGGCTATAATTCACCCCTCCACTTT
CASSSGQGGYNSPLHF
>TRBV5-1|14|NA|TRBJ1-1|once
TGCGCCAGCAGCTCTGGAAGAGGGGGCACTGAAGCTTTCTTT
CASSSGRGGTEAFF
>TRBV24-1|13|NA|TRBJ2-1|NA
TGTGCCACCTCGAGCGGTACCTACAATGAGCAGTTCTTC
CATSSGTYNEQFF
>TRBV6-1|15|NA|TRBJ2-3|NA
TGTGCCAGCAGTGACCGTGCGGGGGCAACAGATACGCAGTATTTT
CASSDRAGATDTQYF
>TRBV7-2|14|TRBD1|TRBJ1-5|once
TGTGCCAGCAGCTCACACAGGGGAAATCAGCCCCAGCATTTT
CASSSHRGNQPQHF
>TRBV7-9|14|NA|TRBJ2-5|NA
TGTGCCAGCAGCCCACAAGCGTACCAAGAGACCCAGTACTTC
CASSPQAYQETQYF
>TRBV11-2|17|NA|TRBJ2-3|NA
TGTGCCAGCAGCCGGACCAAACTAGAATTCTACACAGATACGCAGTATTTT
CASSRTKLEFYTDTQYF
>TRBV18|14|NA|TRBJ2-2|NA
TGTGCCAGCTCACCACCTGGGCTAACCGGGGAGCTGTTTTTT
CASSPPGLTGELFF
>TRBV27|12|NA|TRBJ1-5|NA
TGTGCCAGCAGAACAGGCAATCAGCCCCAGCATTTT
CASRTGNQPQHF
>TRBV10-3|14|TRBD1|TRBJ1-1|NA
TGTGCCATCAGCCCGGGACAGGTGAACACTGAAGCTTTCTTT
CAISPGQVNTEAFF
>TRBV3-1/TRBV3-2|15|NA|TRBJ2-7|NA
TGTGCCAGCAGCCTTTCGGTGGTCAGGACCTACGAGCAGTACTTC
CASSLSVVRTYEQYF
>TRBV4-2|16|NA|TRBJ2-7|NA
TGTGCCAGCAGCCAAGAAACGGCTCGGGAAGCCTACGAGCAGTACTTC
CASSQETAREAYEQYF
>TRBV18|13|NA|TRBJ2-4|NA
TGTGCCAGCTCACCTGCAGGGGAGAACATTCAGTACTTC
CASSPAGENIQYF
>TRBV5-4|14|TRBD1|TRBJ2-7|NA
TGTGCCAGCAGCTCCCCAGGGGGTCCCTACGAGCAGTACTTC
CASSSPGGPYEQYF
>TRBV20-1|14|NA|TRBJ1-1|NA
TGCAGTGCTAGTGGCCGAGGTGGGAACACTGAAGCTTTCTTT
CSASGRGGNTEAFF
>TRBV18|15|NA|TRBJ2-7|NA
TGTGCCAGCTCACCACTGAGGGAGGGGGCCTACGAGCAGTACTTC
CASSPLREGAYEQYF
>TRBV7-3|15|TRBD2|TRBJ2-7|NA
TGTGCCAGCAGCTTAACAGCGGGCGGGGGAACCGAGCAGTACTTC
CASSLTAGGGTEQYF
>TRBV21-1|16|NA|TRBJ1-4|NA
TGTGCCAGCAGCAAAGGATTTTCGGTGGCTAATGAAAAACTGTTTTTT
CASSKGFSVANEKLFF
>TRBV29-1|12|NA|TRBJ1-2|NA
TGCAGCGTGCAGGCGGGATATTATGGCTACACCTTC
CSVQAGYYGYTF
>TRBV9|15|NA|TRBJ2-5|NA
TGTGCCAGCAGCCCTACAGGCGACCGAAGGGAGACCCAGTACTTC
CASSPTGDRRETQYF
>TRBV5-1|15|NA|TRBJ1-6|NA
TGCGCCAGCAGCTCCAAACAGTTAAATAATTCACCCCTCCACTTT
CASSSKQLNNSPLHF
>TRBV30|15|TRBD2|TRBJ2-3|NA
TGTGCCTTGGAAAAGGCGGGAGGGCCGACAGATACGCAGTATTTT
CALEKAGGPTDTQYF
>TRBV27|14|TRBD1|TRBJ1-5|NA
TGTGCCAGCAGCATAACAGGGGGCAATCAGCCCCAGCATTTT
CASSITGGNQPQHF
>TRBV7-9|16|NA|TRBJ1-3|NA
TGTGCCAGCAGCTCCTCGACTGCATCCTCTGGAAACACCATATATTTT
CASSSSTASSGNTIYF
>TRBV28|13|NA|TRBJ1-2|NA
TGTGCCAGCAGTGGGGACATTCTCTATGGCTACACCTTC
CASSGDILYGYTF
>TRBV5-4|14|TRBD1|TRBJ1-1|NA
TGTGCCAGCAGTTTTGACAGGGTGAACACTGAAGCTTTCTTT
CASSFDRVNTEAFF
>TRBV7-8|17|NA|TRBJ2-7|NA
TGTGCCAGCAGCAAAACGACGGGAGATGTATCCTCCTACGAGCAGTACTTC
CASSKTTGDVSSYEQYF
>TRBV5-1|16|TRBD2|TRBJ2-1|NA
TGCGCCAGCAGCTTGGGACTAGCGGGAGGAAACAATGAGCAGTTCTTC
CASSLGLAGGNNEQFF
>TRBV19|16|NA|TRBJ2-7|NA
TGTGCCAGTAGTATAACTAGGGCAGCCGACCGGAACGAGCAGTACTTC
CASSITRAADRNEQYF
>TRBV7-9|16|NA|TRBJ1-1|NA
TGTGCCAGCAGCCCCCGCGGCAGCTACTCGAACACTGAAGCTTTCTTT
CASSPRGSYSNTEAFF
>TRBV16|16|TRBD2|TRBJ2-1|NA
TGTGCCAGCAGCCCGGCCCTAGCGGGGTCCTATAATGAGCAGTTCTTC
CASSPALAGSYNEQFF
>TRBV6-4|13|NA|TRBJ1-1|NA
TGTGCCAGCAGTGCAGGGGAGAACACTGAAGCTTTCTTT
CASSAGENTEAFF
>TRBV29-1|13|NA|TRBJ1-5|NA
TGCAGCGTTGAGGACAGTCGGAATCAGCCCCAGCATTTT
CSVEDSRNQPQHF
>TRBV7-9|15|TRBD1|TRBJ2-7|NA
TGTGCCAGCAGCTTAGGTGGGACAGGGTTCCACGAGCAGTACTTC
CASSLGGTGFHEQYF
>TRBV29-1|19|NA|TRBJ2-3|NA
TGCAGCGTTGGGCATTCTTTTTATGGGGGGGACAGGAGCACAGATACGCAGTATTTT
CSVGHSFYGGDRSTDTQYF
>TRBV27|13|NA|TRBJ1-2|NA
TGTGCCAGCAGATCCACAGGGAACTATGGCTACACCTTC
CASRSTGNYGYTF
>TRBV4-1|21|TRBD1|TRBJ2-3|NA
TGCGCCAGCAGCCAAGACCCGGGACAGGGGATCTTCGCCTCTAGCACAGATACGCAGTATTTT
CASSQDPGQGIFASSTDTQYF
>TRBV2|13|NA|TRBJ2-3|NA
TGTGCCAGCAGTGAAGTCCCAGCGAGTACGCAGTATTTT
CASSEVPASTQYF
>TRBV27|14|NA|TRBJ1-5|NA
TGTGCCAGCAGTCTCCACAGACAAGGTCAGCCCCAGCATTTT
CASSLHRQGQPQHF
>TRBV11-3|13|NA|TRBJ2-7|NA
TGTGCCAGCAGCTTTTCCAGGTCCTACGAGCAGTACTTC
CASSFSRSYEQYF
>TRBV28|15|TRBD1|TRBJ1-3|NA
TGTGCCAGCACCGCAGGGGGCGCTCATGGAAACACCATATATTTT
CASTAGGAHGNTIYF
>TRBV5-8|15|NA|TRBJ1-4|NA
TGTGCCAGCAGCTTGAGGTCGGGGACTAATGAAAAACTGTTTTTT
CASSLRSGTNEKLFF
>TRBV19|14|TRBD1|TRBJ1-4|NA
TGTGCCAGTACTCCCGGACAGGGTGTTGAAAAACTGTTTTTT
CASTPGQGVEKLFF